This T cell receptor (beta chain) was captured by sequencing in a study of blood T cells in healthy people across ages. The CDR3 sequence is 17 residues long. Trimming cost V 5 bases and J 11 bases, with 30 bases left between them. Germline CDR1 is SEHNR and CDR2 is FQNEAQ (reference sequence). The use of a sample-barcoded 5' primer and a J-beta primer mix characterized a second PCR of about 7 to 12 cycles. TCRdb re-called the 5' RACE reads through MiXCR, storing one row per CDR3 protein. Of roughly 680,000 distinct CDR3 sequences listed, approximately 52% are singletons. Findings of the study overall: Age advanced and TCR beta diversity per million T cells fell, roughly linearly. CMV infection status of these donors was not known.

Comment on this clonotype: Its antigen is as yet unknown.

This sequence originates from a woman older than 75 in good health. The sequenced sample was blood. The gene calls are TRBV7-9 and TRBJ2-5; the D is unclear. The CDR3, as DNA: TGTGCCAGCAGCACTCCGGACCATGGGAAGGAGAGGCATGAGCAGTACTTC. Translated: CASSTPDHGKERHEQYF.